This TCR beta chain is from a study of blood T cell repertoires in COVID-19. Study context: The samples span acute and convalescent COVID-19 from the United States, Italy and Spain. The analysed material was cDNA or gDNA that came from T cells, B-cell-depleted T cells, or PBMCs.

V was pared by 0 bases and J by 4 bases, with 4 bases of the junction left unmatched. Germline V CDR1 and CDR2: SGHRS, YFSETQ. This CDR3 contains 16 residues. Generated by immunoSEQ multiplex PCR, the TCRdb table keeps only in-frame clones and is missing some. This table holds just under 150,000 clones, approximately 87% found once. Sequenced: peripheral blood. This chain links TRBV5-1 with TRBJ1-1; TRBD1 matches 12 bases. The sequence derives from a woman between 45 and 60 years old with active or convalescent COVID-19. The CDR3 region has the DNA TGCGCCAGCAGCTTGGGGGACAGGGGGCCTGGCACTGAAGCTTTCTTT. It is translated as CASSLGDRGPGTEAFF.